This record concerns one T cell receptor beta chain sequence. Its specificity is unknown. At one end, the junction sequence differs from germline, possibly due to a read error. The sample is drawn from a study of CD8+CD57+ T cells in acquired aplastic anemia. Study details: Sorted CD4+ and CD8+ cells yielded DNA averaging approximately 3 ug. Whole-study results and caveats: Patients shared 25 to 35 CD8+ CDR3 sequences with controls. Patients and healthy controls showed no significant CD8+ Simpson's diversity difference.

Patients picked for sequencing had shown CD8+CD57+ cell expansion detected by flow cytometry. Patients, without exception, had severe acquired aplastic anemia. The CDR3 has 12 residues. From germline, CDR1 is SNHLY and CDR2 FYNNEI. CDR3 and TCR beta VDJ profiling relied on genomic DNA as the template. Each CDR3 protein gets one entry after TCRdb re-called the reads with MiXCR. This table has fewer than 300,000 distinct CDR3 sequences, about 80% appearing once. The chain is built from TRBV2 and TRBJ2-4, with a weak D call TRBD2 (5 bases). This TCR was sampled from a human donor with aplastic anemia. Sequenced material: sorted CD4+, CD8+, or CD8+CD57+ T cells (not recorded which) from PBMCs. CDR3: CASGGAGTNPHF. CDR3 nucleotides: TGTGCCAGCGGAGGAGCTGGCACAAATCCGCACTTC.